The 21 T cell receptor beta chains below were found in one sample sequenced in a study of post-analysis software for immune sequencing data. cDNA libraries of TCR beta carried unique molecular identifiers. TCRdb itself ran the PCR reads through MiXCR, one entry per CDR3 protein. The sample consists of about 560,000 distinct CDR3 sequences, about 44% of them appearing once. Their recognized antigens are unknown. Regarding the study as a whole: Controls had lower frequencies than patients of about 5 TRBV segments, which included TRBV5-6, TRBV5-1 and TRBV20-1.

Sequenced sample: blood. The receptor source for this set is a girl aged 5-17 years with multiple sclerosis.

The table lists this clonotype with a few counts. This chain uses TRBV20-1 with TRBJ2-1, with TRBD2 identical over 8 bases. The CDR3 contains 15 residues. Looked up from germline, CDR1 is DFQATT and CDR2 is SNEGSKA (reference sequence). V shed 0 bases and J 2 bases; nucleotides not matched to a gene: 3. The CDR3 coding sequence is TGCAGTGCTAGAGAGAGCGGGGGACCCTACAATGAGCAGTTCTTC. Protein product: CSARESGGPYNEQFF.

V usage is TRBV9 and J usage is TRBJ2-7; 9 positions agree with TRBD1. J lost 4 bases, V lost 3 bases, and 11 bases had no gene match. The germline gives CDR1 SGDLS, CDR2 YYNGEE. The CDR3 is made up of 16 amino acids. CDR3 region: CASSAQGAGTQYEQYF. The CDR3 DNA sequence: TGTGCCAGCAGCGCACAGGGGGCGGGTACTCAGTACGAGCAGTACTTC.

This clonotype was counted only a few times. This chain connects TRBV24-1 to TRBJ2-3; 9 bases align to TRBD1. The V gene end was trimmed by 2 bases and the J gene end by 6 bases; junction bases not matched to a gene: 20. The germline CDR1 and CDR2 sequences are KGHDR and SFDVKD. The CDR3 loop spans 20 amino acids. The CDR3 nucleotides are TGTGCCACCAGTGATTCTCATTTGTCTCGGACAGGGGTCGAAGATGATACGCAGTATTTT. Residues: CATSDSHLSRTGVEDDTQYF.

This chain connects TRBV7-9 to TRBJ2-7; 7 bases line up with TRBD2. V lost 5 bases, J lost 2 bases, and 12 bases stayed unmatched. CDR1 and CDR2 (germline): SEHNR, FQNEAQ (reference sequence). The CDR3 length is 16 residues. CDR3 loop: CASSQASGEGPYEQYF. The CDR3 DNA is TGTGCCAGCAGCCAGGCGAGCGGGGAGGGACCCTACGAGCAGTACTTC.

This chain links TRBV4-2 with TRBJ1-2; the match to TRBD1 covers 7 bases. The CDR3 totals 14 residues. The ends lost 0 bases at V and 10 bases at J; junction bases unmatched: 8. CDR1 LGHNA and CDR2 YNFKEQ come from the germline V gene. The CDR3 region has the DNA TGTGCCAGCAGCCAAGATGGAAAGGGGGCGGACTACACCTTC. Translating gives CASSQDGKGADYTF.

V gene TRBV7-6 combines with J gene TRBJ2-7; possibly TRBD1 for D (5 bases). The CDR3 has 15 residues. With 5 bases removed from V and 6 bases from J, the gap between germline ends came to 20 bases. Germline V lookup: CDR1 SGHVS, CDR2 FNYEAQ. CDR3 DNA sequence: TGTGCCAGCAGCCCAGGGTACGGATCCCTAACCGAGCAGTACTTC. Amino acid sequence: CASSPGYGSLTEQYF.

The chain uses TRBV9 and TRBJ2-1; D might be TRBD1 (5 bases). Between the trimmed V and J ends, which lost 0 bases and 1 base, there was a span of 17 bases. The CDR3 has 18 residues. CDR1 is SGDLS, CDR2 YYNGEE, per germline. This chain's CDR3 is CASSVGQGARTSYNEQFF. In DNA, the CDR3 is TGTGCCAGCAGCGTAGGCCAAGGGGCCCGAACGTCCTACAATGAGCAGTTCTTC.

The chain has TRBV6-1 and TRBJ1-1; D possibly corresponds to TRBD1 (5 bases). Between the trimmed V and J ends, which lost 0 bases and 7 bases, there was a span of 15 bases. The CDR3 has 15 residues. The germline CDR1 and CDR2 sequences are MNHNS and SASEGT. CDR3 DNA sequence: TGTGCCAGCAGTGAAGCCCTCGGGACGGGGGGTGAAGCTTTCTTT. It yields the protein CASSEALGTGGEAFF.

This chain links TRBV6-1 with TRBJ2-7; D gene unclear. Trimming pared 9 bases from V and 0 bases from J, leaving 12 bases between. This CDR3 is built from 13 residues. CDR1 is MNHNS and CDR2 is SASEGT in the germline V gene. The CDR3 spells CASLSRISYEQYF. CDR3 nucleotides: TGTGCCAGTCTTTCTAGAATCTCCTACGAGCAGTACTTC.

The V and J genes are TRBV5-1 and TRBJ2-7; TRBD2 matches at 16 bases. J gave up 3 bases and V 4 bases, and 7 bases lay outside the gene matches. Looked up from germline, CDR1 is SGHRS and CDR2 is YFSETQ. The CDR3 consists of 17 residues. This chain's CDR3 is CASSPGTSGGGIYEQYF. The DNA for the CDR3 is TGCGCCAGCAGCCCCGGGACTAGCGGGGGGGGGATCTACGAGCAGTACTTC.

The genes are TRBV12-3 or TRBV12-4 and TRBJ1-2; 7 positions agree with TRBD1. This CDR3 is built from 15 residues. The V segment lost 4 bases and the J segment 4 bases; nucleotides outside the gene matches: 9. CDR3 DNA: TGTGCCAGCAGTTCGAATGGCAGGGGGACCTATGGCTACACCTTC. It codes for CASSSNGRGTYGYTF.

This clonotype was picked up a small number of times. The J gene is TRBJ2-6, the V gene TRBV12-3 or TRBV12-4; TRBD1 is a possible D gene (5 bases). CDR3 length equals 24 residues. V lost 0 bases to trimming and J lost 4 bases, with 34 bases between them. DNA of the CDR3: TGTGCCAGCAGTTTAGCGATACCAGCTCTGGTTGTCAGGGCTCCTGCCCCCGGGGCCAACGTCCTGACTTTC. Its protein is CASSLAIPALVVRAPAPGANVLTF.

The rearrangement joins TRBV12-5 to TRBJ2-3; TRBD1 matches 10 bases. This CDR3 comprises 17 residues. V trimming: 2 bases; J trimming: 4 bases; junction bases outside the gene matches: 9. Germline V gene lookup returns CDR1 LGHNT and CDR2 FRNRAP. The CDR3, as DNA: TGTGCTAGTGGTTTGTCCCAGACAGGGGGCTGGTCAGATACGCAGTATTTT. Translating gives CASGLSQTGGWSDTQYF. The full variable domain, completed using reference TRBV12-5 and TRBJ2-3, is DARVTQTPRHKVTEMGQEVTMRCQPILGHNTVFWYRQTMMQGLELLAYFRNRAPLDDSGMPKDRFSAEMPDATLATLKIQPSEPRDSAVYFCASGLSQTGGWSDTQYFGPGTRLTVL.

The chain joins TRBV11-2 to TRBJ1-2, with 9 bases fitting TRBD1. V gave up 7 bases and J gave up 4 bases; unmatched junction bases: 10. The CDR3 runs 15 residues. Per the germline V gene, CDR1 is SGHAT and CDR2 is FQNNGV. The CDR3 sequence: CASILSTGGSYGYTF. The CDR3 DNA is TGTGCCAGCATCCTTAGCACAGGGGGCAGCTATGGCTACACCTTC.

The V and J genes are TRBV24-1 and TRBJ2-3; a possible D gene is TRBD1 (5 bases). CDR1 and CDR2 from the germline V gene are KGHDR and SFDVKD. V lost 3 bases and J lost 5, with 14 bases in between. This CDR3 comprises 15 residues. The CDR3 spells CATSDPRSREDTQYF. The CDR3 coding sequence is TGTGCCACCAGTGATCCCCGTTCCAGGGAAGATACGCAGTATTTT.

This clonotype came up a few times. V and J are TRBV12-3 or TRBV12-4 and TRBJ2-7, with D unresolved. The length of the CDR3 is 13 residues. The germline V and J ends were trimmed by 5 bases and 3 bases, with 11 bases remaining between them. The CDR3 coding sequence is TGTGCCAGCAGTGTCGACGCCCTCTACGAGCAGTACTTC. Translated: CASSVDALYEQYF.

This clonotype was recorded a few times. The genes are TRBV9 and TRBJ1-6; 7 bases are a match to TRBD1. Germline CDR1 and CDR2: SGDLS and YYNGEE. This CDR3 contains 14 residues. The trim removed 4 bases at V and 5 bases at J, leaving 3 bases unmatched. The CDR3 coding sequence is TGTGCCAGCAGCCCCAGGGGGGATAATTCACCCCTCCACTTT. This codes for CASSPRGDNSPLHF. The whole variable domain, filled in from reference TRBV9 and TRBJ1-6, reads DSGVTQTPKHLITATGQRVTLRCSPRSGDLSVYWYQQSLDQGLQFLIQYYNGEERAKGNILERFSAQQFPDLHSELNLSSLELGDSALYFCASSPRGDNSPLHFGNGTRLTVT.

In its sample, this clonotype was seen a few times. The genes are TRBV20-1 and TRBJ2-5, with 9 bases lining up with TRBD2. CDR1 and CDR2 from the germline V gene are DFQATT and SNEGSKA (reference sequence). The ends lost 5 bases at V and 3 bases at J; junction bases unmatched: 13. This CDR3 spans 16 amino acids. As DNA, the CDR3 is TGCAGTGCTCCGTCCGTAGCGGGAGAAGACAAAGAGACCCAGTACTTC. This sequence encodes CSAPSVAGEDKETQYF.

As regards this clonotype: In this CDR3 the conserved last residue, phenylalanine or tryptophan, is missing, so a read error is likely. This chain connects TRBV24-1 to TRBJ2-2; D possibly corresponds to TRBD1 (5 bases). V lost 1 base and J 4 bases, leaving 12 bases between the germline ends. The CDR3 has 16 residues. Germline V gene sequence: CDR1 KGHDR, CDR2 SFDVKD. CDR3 coding DNA: TGTGCCACCAGTGATTTAGGGCAGGGTAGCACCGGGGAGCTGTTTTTA. This sequence encodes CATSDLGQGSTGELFL.

This clonotype came up a few times. The chain is built from TRBV11-2 and TRBJ1-2, with D unresolved. This CDR3 comprises 13 residues. The germline gives CDR1 SGHAT, CDR2 FQNNGV. V was pared by 5 bases and J by 5 bases, with 12 bases between. The CDR3 region has the DNA TGTGCCAGCAGCCCCGAGACGGATTATGGCTACACCTTC. Protein: CASSPETDYGYTF.

The chain employs TRBV12-5 and TRBJ1-1; D unresolved. The CDR3 runs 12 residues. V lost 3 bases and J 4 bases, leaving 6 bases between the germline ends. Germline CDR1 is LGHNT and CDR2 is FRNRAP. The CDR3 region is CASGFLRTEAFF. The CDR3 nucleotides are TGTGCTAGTGGTTTTCTGCGCACTGAAGCTTTCTTT.